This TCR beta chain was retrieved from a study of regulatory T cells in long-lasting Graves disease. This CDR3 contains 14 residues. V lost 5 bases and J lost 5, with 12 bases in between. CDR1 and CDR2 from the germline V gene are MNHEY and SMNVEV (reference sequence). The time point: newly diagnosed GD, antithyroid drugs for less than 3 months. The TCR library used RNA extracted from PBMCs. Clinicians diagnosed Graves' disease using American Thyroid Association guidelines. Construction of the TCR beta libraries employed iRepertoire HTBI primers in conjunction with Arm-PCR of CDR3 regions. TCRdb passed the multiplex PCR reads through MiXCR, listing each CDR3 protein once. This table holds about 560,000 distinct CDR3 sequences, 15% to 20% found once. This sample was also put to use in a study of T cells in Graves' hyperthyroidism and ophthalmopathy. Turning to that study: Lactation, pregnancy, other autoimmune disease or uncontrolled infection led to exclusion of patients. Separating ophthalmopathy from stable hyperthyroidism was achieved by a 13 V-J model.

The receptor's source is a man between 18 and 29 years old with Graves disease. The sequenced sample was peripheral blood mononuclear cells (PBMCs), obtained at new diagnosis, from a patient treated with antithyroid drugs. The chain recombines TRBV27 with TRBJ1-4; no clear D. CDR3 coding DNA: TGTGCCAGCAGTCGGACTAGGGTAAATGAAAAACTGTTTTTT. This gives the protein CASSRTRVNEKLFF.